The 18 T cell receptor beta chains below come from one sample, sequenced in a study of vaccination and CD4 T cells after COVID-19. Specified treatment: roughly 11-day PBMC culture with coronavirus spike peptide pools or control peptides (ViraFEST assay). Cultured CD4+ T-cell DNA underwent Oncomine TCR Beta short-read sequencing. TCRdb redid the calling of the PCR reads with MiXCR, one entry per CDR3 protein. The table lists approximately 12,000 distinct CDR3 sequences, roughly 60% of them singletons, with around 7.8% in the top ten. For these TCRs, the target antigens are not known. Material: CD4+ T cells from blood, cultured in vitro. These receptors were collected from a human donor who had recovered from COVID-19.

The chain combines TRBV7-9 with TRBJ2-7; D is unresolved. CDR1 SEHNR and CDR2 FQNEAQ come from the germline V gene (reference sequence). The CDR3 has 13 residues. The V end lost 3 bases, the J end lost 6 bases, and 12 bases lay between the germline ends. CDR3 sequence (DNA): TGTGCCAGCAGCTTGTATCAGTACAGCGAGCAGTACTTC. Translating gives CASSLYQYSEQYF.

This clonotype ranks as medium-sized. The V call is TRBV7-2, the J call TRBJ1-1; tentative D call: TRBD1 (5 bases). The CDR3 runs to 13 residues. V was trimmed by 5 bases and J by 0 bases, leaving 7 bases between them. Germline V CDR1 and CDR2: SGHTA, FQGNSA. Here the CDR3 DNA reads TGTGCCAGCAGCGCGGACATGAACACTGAAGCTTTCTTT. It specifies CASSADMNTEAFF.

The rearrangement joins TRBV20-1 to TRBJ2-3, with D perhaps being TRBD1 or TRBD2 (5 bases each). The germline V gene has CDR1 DFQATT and CDR2 SNEGSKA (reference sequence). CDR3 length: 16 amino acids. V lost 0 bases to trimming and J lost 6 bases, with 19 bases between them. CDR3 protein: CSARDVGGELGDTQYF. The CDR3 DNA reads TGCAGTGCTAGAGATGTTGGGGGAGAGCTGGGGGATACGCAGTATTTT.

The chain employs TRBV4-3 and TRBJ2-7; D not certain. Germline CDR1 reads LGHNA; CDR2 reads YSLEER. V dropped 1 base and J dropped 1 base, with 8 bases sitting between them. This CDR3 region has 14 residues. The CDR3 DNA reads as TGCGCCAGCAGCCAAGCTCTCCGGTCCTACGAGCAGTACTTC. This translates into CASSQALRSYEQYF.

The V gene is TRBV4-2, the J gene TRBJ2-2; D is undetermined. The CDR3 contains 14 residues. Germline CDR1 LGHNA, CDR2 YNFKEQ. V lost 4 bases, J lost 1 base, and 7 bases lay in between. Written as DNA, the CDR3 is TGTGCCAGCAGCCCTAATGGGAACACCGGGGAGCTGTTTTTT. It codes for CASSPNGNTGELFF.

The V and J genes are TRBV7-6 and TRBJ2-5; D gene unclear. Germline V gene lookup returns CDR1 SGHVS and CDR2 FNYEAQ. V gave up 3 bases and J gave up 1 base, with 6 bases separating them. The CDR3 runs 13 residues. CDR3 protein: CASSFSLQETQYF. CDR3 bases: TGTGCCAGCAGCTTCTCCCTCCAAGAGACCCAGTACTTC.

The genes are TRBV7-3 and TRBJ2-2; D ambiguous. The CDR3 loop spans 13 amino acids. V gave up 5 bases and J gave up 8 bases, with 12 bases separating them. Germline V gene lookup returns CDR1 SGHTA and CDR2 FQGTGA. CDR3: CASSRLSVGELFF. The CDR3 nucleotides are TGTGCCAGCAGCCGACTTTCTGTGGGGGAGCTGTTTTTT.

This chain connects TRBV15 to TRBJ2-5; weak D call: TRBD2 (5 bases). Germline values: CDR1 LNHNV, CDR2 YYDKDF (reference sequence). The CDR3 runs to 14 residues. V was cut by 8 bases and J by 2 bases, with 15 bases left in between. The CDR3 sequence is CATQRTDSQETQYF. In nucleotides, the CDR3 is TGTGCCACCCAAAGAACGGACTCACAAGAGACCCAGTACTTC.

The chain combines TRBV11-1 with TRBJ2-3; 8 positions match TRBD1. CDR3 size: 15 residues. The V gene end was trimmed by 4 bases and the J gene end by 5 bases; junction bases not matched to a gene: 8. Germline loops: CDR1 SGHAT, CDR2 FQDESV (reference sequence). The CDR3 DNA reads TGTGCCAGCAGCTCCTCTCAGGGGGCGGTAGATACGCAGTATTTT. Residues: CASSSSQGAVDTQYF.

The J gene is TRBJ2-7, the V gene TRBV6-5; 7 bases agree with TRBD1. V gave up 3 bases and J gave up 3 bases; unmatched junction bases: 8. There are 15 residues in the CDR3. Germline V CDR1 and CDR2: MNHEY, SVGAGI. Here the CDR3 reads CASSYQDRDSYEQYF. As DNA, the CDR3 is TGTGCCAGCAGTTATCAAGATAGGGACAGCTACGAGCAGTACTTC.

The chain uses TRBV7-9 and TRBJ2-7, with D maybe TRBD2 (5 bases). This CDR3 is built from 14 residues. In germline, CDR1 is SEHNR, CDR2 FQNEAQ (reference sequence). V lost 3 bases, J lost 0 bases, and 9 bases lay in between. The chain's CDR3 is CASSFRETSYEQYF. The CDR3 DNA is TGTGCCAGCAGCTTTAGGGAGACCTCCTACGAGCAGTACTTC.

This chain uses TRBV27 with TRBJ1-1; the match to TRBD1 covers 11 bases. V shed 3 bases, J shed 1 base, and the junction held 4 bases outside the gene matches. This CDR3 contains 16 residues. Germline V CDR1 and CDR2: MNHEY, SMNVEV (reference sequence). CDR3: CASSFGQGAGNTEAFF. In nucleotides, the CDR3 is TGTGCCAGCAGTTTTGGACAGGGGGCCGGGAACACTGAAGCTTTCTTT.

The CDR3 nucleotides are TGTGCCAGCAGTGCGGACCGAATGAACACTGAAGCTTTCTTT. This encodes CASSADRMNTEAFF. The rearrangement uses TRBV2 and TRBJ1-1; no clear D. The CDR3 is 14 residues long. Germline loops: CDR1 SNHLY, CDR2 FYNNEI. Trimming left V 4 bases short and J 0 bases short, with 9 bases between.

The chain combines TRBV6-1 with TRBJ2-5; 14 bases line up with TRBD2. This CDR3 is 17 amino acids long. Germline V gene sequence: CDR1 MNHNS, CDR2 SASEGT. J lost 4 bases, V lost 4 bases, and 8 bases had no gene match. The CDR3 DNA reads TGTGCCAGCAGTGTGACTAGCGGGAGGGGGAGTAGAGAGACCCAGTACTTC. Amino acid sequence: CASSVTSGRGSRETQYF.

The table lists this clonotype with a count of one. This rearrangement joins TRBV7-9 to TRBJ1-2, with D uncertain. Germline CDR1 reads SEHNR; CDR2 reads FQNEAQ (reference sequence). CDR3 length: 13 residues. Trimming took 5 bases from V and 4 from J, leaving 11 bases between them. Here the CDR3 DNA reads TGTGCCAGCAGCCACGGTGGGGTCTATGGCTACACCTTC. As protein: CASSHGGVYGYTF. Combining the CDR3 with reference TRBV7-9 and TRBJ1-2 gives the whole variable domain DTGVSQNPRHKITKRGQNVTFRCDPISEHNRLYWYRQTLGQGPEFLTYFQNEAQLEKSRLLSDRFSAERPKGSFSTLEIQRTEQGDSAMYLCASSHGGVYGYTFGSGTRLTVV.

A few counts support this clonotype. The chain employs TRBV20-1 and TRBJ1-5; D unclear. This CDR3 spans 13 amino acids. The V end lost 0 bases, the J end lost 7 bases, and 10 bases lay between the germline ends. Germline CDR1 reads DFQATT; CDR2 reads SNEGSKA (reference sequence). CDR3 in amino acids: CSARDMVTQPQHF. The CDR3 DNA reads TGCAGTGCTAGAGATATGGTTACGCAGCCCCAGCATTTT.

The V gene is TRBV20-1, the J gene TRBJ2-1; the match to TRBD2 covers 13 bases. The trim removed 1 base at V and 9 bases at J, leaving 0 bases unmatched. Germline CDR1 DFQATT, CDR2 SNEGSKA (reference sequence). The length of the CDR3 is 13 residues. The CDR3 DNA sequence: TGCAGTGCTAGAGGGACTAGCGGGAGTGAGCAGTTCTTC. Its protein product is CSARGTSGSEQFF.

V and J are TRBV28 and TRBJ1-2; D is perhaps TRBD1 (5 bases). The CDR3 is 15 residues long. The V gene lost 7 bases and the J gene lost 5 bases, with 20 bases spanning the gap. In germline, CDR1 is MDHEN, CDR2 SYDVKM. CDR3 bases: TGTGCCAGCATCCCCAGCAGCCAGGGCTGGTATGGCTACACCTTC. Its protein is CASIPSSQGWYGYTF.